The 4 T cell receptor beta chains listed next were all sequenced from one sample in a study of blood T cell repertoires in COVID-19. Assay used: immunoSEQ multiplex PCR; TCRdb lists only in-frame clones, some missing. The table records roughly 170,000 clones, around 79% of them present only once. Sequencing was performed on peripheral blood. Source of these receptors: a woman aged 55-69 years with COVID-19, enrolled during active disease.

This clone came up many times. This chain connects TRBV9 to TRBJ2-1, with 8 bases that match TRBD2. J lost 7 bases, V lost 0 bases, and 6 bases had no gene match. The CDR3 consists of 15 residues. Germline CDR1 SGDLS, CDR2 YYNGEE. The CDR3 DNA reads TGTGCCAGCAGCGTAGCCTCGGGAGGGCCTAATGAGCAGTTCTTC. Protein product: CASSVASGGPNEQFF.

The chain carries TRBV24-1 and TRBJ2-1; D is undetermined. The germline gives CDR1 KGHDR, CDR2 SFDVKD. The V end was cut by 7 bases, the J end by 2 bases, with 8 bases between. The CDR3 runs to 13 residues. The CDR3 loop reads CATSSGAYNEQFF. The DNA of the CDR3 is TGTGCCACCAGCTCCGGAGCCTACAATGAGCAGTTCTTC.

The chain links TRBV2 to TRBJ2-7; perhaps TRBD2 as D (5 bases). V was clipped by 3 bases and J by 3 bases, with 9 bases between them. This CDR3 comprises 13 residues. Germline CDR1 reads SNHLY; CDR2 reads FYNNEI. CDR3 DNA sequence: TGTGCCAGCAGTGACGGGATTCGCTACGAGCAGTACGTC. Translated, it gives CASSDGIRYEQYV.

V and J are TRBV6-5 and TRBJ1-5; 8 bases align to TRBD1. Germline loops: CDR1 MNHEY, CDR2 SVGAGI. The CDR3 covers 14 residues. V lost 6 bases, J lost 3 bases, and 4 bases stayed unmatched. The CDR3 protein is CASRWDRTNQPQHF. The CDR3 coding sequence is TGTGCCAGCAGGTGGGACAGGACCAATCAGCCCCAGCATTTT.